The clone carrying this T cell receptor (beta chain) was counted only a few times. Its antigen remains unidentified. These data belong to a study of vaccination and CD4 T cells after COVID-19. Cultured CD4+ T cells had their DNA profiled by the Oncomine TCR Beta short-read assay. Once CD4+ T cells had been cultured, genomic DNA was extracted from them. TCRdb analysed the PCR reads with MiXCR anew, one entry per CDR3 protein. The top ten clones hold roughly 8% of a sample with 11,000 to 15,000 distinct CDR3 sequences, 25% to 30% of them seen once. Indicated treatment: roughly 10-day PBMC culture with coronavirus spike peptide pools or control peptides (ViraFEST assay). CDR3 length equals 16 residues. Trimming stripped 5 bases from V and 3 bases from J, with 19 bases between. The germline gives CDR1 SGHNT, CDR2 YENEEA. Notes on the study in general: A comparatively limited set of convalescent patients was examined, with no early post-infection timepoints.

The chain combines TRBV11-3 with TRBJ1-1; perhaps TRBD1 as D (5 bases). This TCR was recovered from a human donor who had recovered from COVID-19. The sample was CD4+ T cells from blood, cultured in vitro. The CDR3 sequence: CASSPEGRGWYTEAFF. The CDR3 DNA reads TGTGCCAGCAGCCCGGAGGGTCGGGGCTGGTACACTGAAGCTTTCTTT.